This T cell receptor beta chain emerged from a study of chemoradiotherapy in HPV16-positive cancers (dated by TCRdb to the early 2020s). At the level of the whole study: Using functional T-cell assays on cells from two HPV16-positive patients, the researchers defined candidate HPV-specific T-cell clones and common TCR motifs. Whether T-cell immunity against the HPV oncoproteins E6 and E7 changes during chemoradiotherapy and whether survival is affected by this immunity were examined in the study. The candidate HPV-specific TCRs and motifs were subsequently tracked in TCR repertoires obtained from some 90 patients with HPV-related cancers. Summary of the overall study and its limitations: Among HPV16-positive patients, expansion of HPV-responsive T cells during chemoradiotherapy was associated with better recurrence-free survival. Expansion of candidate HPV-specific clones and E7-related TCR motifs was observed in the tumor microenvironment during treatment, whereas no such expansion was observed for non-HPV-specific T cells. The functional definition of HPV-specific T cells came from only a couple of HPV16-positive patients, and the survival association was reported for HPV16-positive patients.

A word on this clone: Its antigen is unknown. Per-base quality was not reported, and no clone a single base away is much larger than it.

The library was generated by the immunoSEQ multiplex PCR assay. TCRdb re-hosts the immuneACCESS table, in-frame sequences only. Its copies lack some clones; in the studies checked, an unresolved V gene accounts for under half of them, and the cause for the rest is not known. The sample has over 15,000 clones on record, under 90% of them singletons. The top ten constitute more than 2% of the sample. V is pared back by 2 bases and J by 7 bases, with 15 bases lying between the germline termini. The germline V gene (reference sequence) sets CDR1 to GTSNPN and CDR2 to SVGIG. CDR3 length: 14 amino acids, cysteine to phenylalanine. The only DNA kept is the CDR3, 42 bases in frame from the first base. Because repertoires were sampled repeatedly during chemoradiotherapy, clonal expansion in the tumor microenvironment could be followed.

The sequencing used blood, collected from a patient who underwent chemoradiotherapy. The V and J segments used are TRBV30 and TRBJ1-5, with no confident D gene call. The receptor comes from a human donor with HPV-associated anogenital cancer. The CDR3 is CAWSPGLDPQPQHF. In nucleotide form, the sequence is TGTGCCTGGAGTCCAGGCCTAGACCCGCAGCCCCAGCATTTT.